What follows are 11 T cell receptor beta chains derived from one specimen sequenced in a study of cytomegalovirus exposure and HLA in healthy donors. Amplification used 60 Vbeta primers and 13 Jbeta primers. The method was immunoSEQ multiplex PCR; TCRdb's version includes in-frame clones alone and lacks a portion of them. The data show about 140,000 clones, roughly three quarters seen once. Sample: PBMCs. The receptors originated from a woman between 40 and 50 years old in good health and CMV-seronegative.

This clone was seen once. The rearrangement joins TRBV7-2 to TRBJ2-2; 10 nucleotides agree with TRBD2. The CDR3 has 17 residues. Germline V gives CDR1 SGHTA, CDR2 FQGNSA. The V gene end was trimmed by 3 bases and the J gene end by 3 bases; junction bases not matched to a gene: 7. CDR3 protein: CASSLKRGGRDTGELFF. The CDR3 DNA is TGTGCCAGCAGCTTGAAGCGGGGGGGCAGGGACACCGGGGAGCTGTTTTTT. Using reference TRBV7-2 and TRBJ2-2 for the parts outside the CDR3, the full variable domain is GAGVSQSPSNKVTEKGKDVELRCDPISGHTALYWYRQSLGQGLEFLIYFQGNSAPDKSGLPSDRFSAERTGGSVSTLTIQRTQQEDSAVYLCASSLKRGGRDTGELFFGEGSRLTVL.

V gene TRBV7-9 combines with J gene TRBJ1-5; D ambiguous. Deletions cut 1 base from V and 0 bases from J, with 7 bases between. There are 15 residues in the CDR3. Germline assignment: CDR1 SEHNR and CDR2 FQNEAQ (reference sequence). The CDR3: CASSLGSSSNQPQHF. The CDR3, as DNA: TGTGCCAGCAGCTTAGGGAGTTCTAGCAATCAGCCCCAGCATTTT. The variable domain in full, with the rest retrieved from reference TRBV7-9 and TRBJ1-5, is DTGVSQNPRHKITKRGQNVTFRCDPISEHNRLYWYRQTLGQGPEFLTYFQNEAQLEKSRLLSDRFSAERPKGSFSTLEIQRTEQGDSAMYLCASSLGSSSNQPQHFGDGTRLSIL.

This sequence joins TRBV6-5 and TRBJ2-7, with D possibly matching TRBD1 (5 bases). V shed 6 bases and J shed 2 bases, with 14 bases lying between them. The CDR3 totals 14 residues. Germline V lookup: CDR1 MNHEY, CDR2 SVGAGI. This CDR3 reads CASSQTGEAYEQYF. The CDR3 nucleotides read TGTGCCAGCAGCCAAACAGGTGAAGCCTACGAGCAGTACTTC.

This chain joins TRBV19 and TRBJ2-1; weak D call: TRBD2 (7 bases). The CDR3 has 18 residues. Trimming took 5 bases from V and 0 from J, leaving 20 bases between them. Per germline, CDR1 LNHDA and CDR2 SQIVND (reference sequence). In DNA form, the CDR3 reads TGTGCCAGTAGTCAAGACCGAGGGGGGGTCAGCTCCTACAATGAGCAGTTCTTC. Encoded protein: CASSQDRGGVSSYNEQFF.

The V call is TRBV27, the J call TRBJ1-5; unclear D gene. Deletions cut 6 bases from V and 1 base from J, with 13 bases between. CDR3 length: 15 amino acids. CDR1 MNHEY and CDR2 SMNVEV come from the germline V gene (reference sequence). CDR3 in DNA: TGTGCCAGCAGGTTGGGATCGGGGAGCAATCAGCCCCAGCATTTT. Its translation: CASRLGSGSNQPQHF.

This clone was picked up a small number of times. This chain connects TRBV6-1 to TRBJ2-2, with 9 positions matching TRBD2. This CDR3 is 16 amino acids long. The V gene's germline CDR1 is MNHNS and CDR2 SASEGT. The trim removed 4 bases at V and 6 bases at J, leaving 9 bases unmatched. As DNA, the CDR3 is TGTGCCAGCAGTGCAATGGGACTAGCTACTTCCGGGGAGCTGTTTTTT. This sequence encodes CASSAMGLATSGELFF.

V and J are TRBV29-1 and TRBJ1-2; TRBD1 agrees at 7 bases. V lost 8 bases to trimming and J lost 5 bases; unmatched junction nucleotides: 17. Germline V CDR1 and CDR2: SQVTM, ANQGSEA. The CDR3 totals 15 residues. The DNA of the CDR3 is TGCAGCTCCCTAGGGGGACCGACAGGGAATTATGGCTACACCTTC. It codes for CSSLGGPTGNYGYTF.

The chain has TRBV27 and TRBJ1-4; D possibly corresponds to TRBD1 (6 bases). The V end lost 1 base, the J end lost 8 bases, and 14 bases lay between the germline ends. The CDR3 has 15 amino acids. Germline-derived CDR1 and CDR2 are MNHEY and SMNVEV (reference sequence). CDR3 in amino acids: CASSLLGGAGEKLFF. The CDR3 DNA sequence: TGTGCCAGCAGTTTATTGGGGGGGGCAGGAGAAAAACTGTTTTTT.

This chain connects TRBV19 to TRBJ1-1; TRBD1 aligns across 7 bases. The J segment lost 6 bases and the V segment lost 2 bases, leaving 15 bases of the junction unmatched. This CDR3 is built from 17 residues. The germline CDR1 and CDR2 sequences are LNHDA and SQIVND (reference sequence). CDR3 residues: CASSISGYGQVVPEAFF. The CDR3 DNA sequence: TGTGCCAGTAGTATATCAGGATACGGACAGGTGGTTCCTGAAGCTTTCTTT.

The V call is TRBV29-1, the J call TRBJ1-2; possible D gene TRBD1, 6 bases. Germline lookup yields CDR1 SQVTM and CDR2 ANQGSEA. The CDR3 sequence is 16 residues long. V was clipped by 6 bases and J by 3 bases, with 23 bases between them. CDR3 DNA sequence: TGCAGCGTGGGACACCTCGTGTCGCCGTGGGACTATGGCTACACCTTC. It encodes CSVGHLVSPWDYGYTF.

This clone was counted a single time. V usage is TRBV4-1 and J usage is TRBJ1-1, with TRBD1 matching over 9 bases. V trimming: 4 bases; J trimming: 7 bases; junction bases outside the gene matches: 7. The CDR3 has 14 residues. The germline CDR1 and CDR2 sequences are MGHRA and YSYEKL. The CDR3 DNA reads TGCGCCAGCAGCCTAGGGACAGGGATGGTTGAAGCTTTCTTT. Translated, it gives CASSLGTGMVEAFF.